This record concerns one T cell receptor (beta chain) sequence. Its target is not known. Alongside CTLA-4 blockade with ipilimumab, patients with chemo-refractory metastatic non-small-cell lung cancer received focal radiation. CDR1 LGHNT and CDR2 FRNRAP come from the germline V gene. CDR3 size: 18 residues. Trimming stripped 1 base from V and 0 bases from J, with 16 bases between. The method was immunoSEQ multiplex PCR; TCRdb's version includes in-frame clones alone and lacks a portion of them. Of more than 100,000 clones in the sample, 75% to 90% were seen once. The sample comes from a study of radiotherapy plus CTLA-4 blockade in lung cancer. In the study overall: In roughly 19% of patients, objective responses were seen; approximately 30% had disease control. Study findings and constraints: Researchers report tumor-derived TCR clones expanding in blood after radiotherapy plus ipilimumab.

This clonotype originated in a human donor with non-small cell lung cancer that progressed on radiotherapy plus ipilimumab. The J gene is TRBJ1-5, the V gene TRBV12-5; unclear D gene. The starting material was peripheral blood, obtained from a patient treated with radiotherapy plus ipilimumab. The CDR3 reads CASGLAESRLYSNQPQHF. CDR3 bases: TGTGCTAGTGGTTTGGCCGAGAGTAGGCTCTATAGCAATCAGCCCCAGCATTTT.